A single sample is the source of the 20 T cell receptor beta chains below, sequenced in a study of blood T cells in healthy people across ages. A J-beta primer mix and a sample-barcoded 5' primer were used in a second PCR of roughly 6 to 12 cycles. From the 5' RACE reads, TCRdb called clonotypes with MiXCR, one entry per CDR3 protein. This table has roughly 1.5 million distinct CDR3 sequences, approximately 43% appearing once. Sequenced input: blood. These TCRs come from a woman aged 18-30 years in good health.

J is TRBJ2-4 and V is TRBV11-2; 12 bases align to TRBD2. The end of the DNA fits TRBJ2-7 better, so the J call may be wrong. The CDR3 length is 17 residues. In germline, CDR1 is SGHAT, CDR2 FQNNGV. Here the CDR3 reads CASSLDVGTSGYREQYF. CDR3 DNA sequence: TGTGCCAGCAGCTTAGACGTCGGGACTAGCGGGTATCGCGAGCAGTACTTC.

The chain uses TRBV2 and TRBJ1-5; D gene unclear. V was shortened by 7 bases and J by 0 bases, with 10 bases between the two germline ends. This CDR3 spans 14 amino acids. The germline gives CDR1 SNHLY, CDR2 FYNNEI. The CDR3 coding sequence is TGTGCCAGCACGGCAGCTTATAGCAATCAGCCCCAGCATTTT. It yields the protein CASTAAYSNQPQHF. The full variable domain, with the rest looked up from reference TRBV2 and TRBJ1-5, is EPEVTQTPSHQVTQMGQEVILRCVPISNHLYFYWYRQILGQKVEFLVSFYNNEISEKSEIFDDQFSVERPDGSNFTLKIRSTKLEDSAMYFCASTAAYSNQPQHFGDGTRLSIL.

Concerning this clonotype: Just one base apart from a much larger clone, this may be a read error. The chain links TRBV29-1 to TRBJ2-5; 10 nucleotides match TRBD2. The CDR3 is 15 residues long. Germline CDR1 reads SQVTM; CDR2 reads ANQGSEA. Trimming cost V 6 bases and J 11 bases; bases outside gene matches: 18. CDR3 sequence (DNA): TGCAGCGTGACTTCTCCGGGACTAGCGCTGTATGAGCAGTACTTC. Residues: CSVTSPGLALYEQYF.

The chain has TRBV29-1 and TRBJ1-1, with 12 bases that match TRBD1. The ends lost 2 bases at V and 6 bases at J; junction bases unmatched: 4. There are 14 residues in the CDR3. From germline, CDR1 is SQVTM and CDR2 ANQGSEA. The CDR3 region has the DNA TGCAGCGTTGAATCCGGGACAGGGGGCTCTGAAGCTTTCTTT. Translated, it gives CSVESGTGGSEAFF.

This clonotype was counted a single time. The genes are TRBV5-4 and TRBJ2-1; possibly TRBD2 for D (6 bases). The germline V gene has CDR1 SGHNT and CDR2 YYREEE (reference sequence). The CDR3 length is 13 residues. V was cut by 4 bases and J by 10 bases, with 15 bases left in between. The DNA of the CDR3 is TGTGCCAGCAGCGGTCGGGCTAGCGACGAGCAGTTCTTC. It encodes CASSGRASDEQFF.

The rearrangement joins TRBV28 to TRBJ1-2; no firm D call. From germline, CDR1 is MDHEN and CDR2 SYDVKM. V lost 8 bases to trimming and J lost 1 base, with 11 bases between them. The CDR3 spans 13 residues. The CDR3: CASLRSLNYGYTF. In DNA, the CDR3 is TGTGCCAGCCTGAGAAGTCTTAACTATGGCTACACCTTC.

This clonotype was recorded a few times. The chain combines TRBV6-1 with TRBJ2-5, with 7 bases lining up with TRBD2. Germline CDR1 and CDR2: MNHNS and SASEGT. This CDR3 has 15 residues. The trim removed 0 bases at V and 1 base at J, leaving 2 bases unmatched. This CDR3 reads CASSEASGGQETQYF. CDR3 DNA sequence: TGTGCCAGCAGTGAAGCGTCGGGGGGCCAAGAGACCCAGTACTTC.

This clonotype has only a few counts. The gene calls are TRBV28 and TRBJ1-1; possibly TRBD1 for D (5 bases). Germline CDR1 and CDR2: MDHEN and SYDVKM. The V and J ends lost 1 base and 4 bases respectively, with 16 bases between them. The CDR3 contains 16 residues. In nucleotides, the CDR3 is TGTGCCAGCAGTTTATCCCCAGGGACGTATGGCACTGAAGCTTTCTTT. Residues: CASSLSPGTYGTEAFF.

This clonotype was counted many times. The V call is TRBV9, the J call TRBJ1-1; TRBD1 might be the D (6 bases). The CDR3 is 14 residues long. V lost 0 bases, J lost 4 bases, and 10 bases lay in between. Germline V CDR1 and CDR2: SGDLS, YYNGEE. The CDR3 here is CASSVVGGGTEAFF. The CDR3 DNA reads TGTGCCAGCAGCGTAGTAGGAGGGGGCACTGAAGCTTTCTTT.

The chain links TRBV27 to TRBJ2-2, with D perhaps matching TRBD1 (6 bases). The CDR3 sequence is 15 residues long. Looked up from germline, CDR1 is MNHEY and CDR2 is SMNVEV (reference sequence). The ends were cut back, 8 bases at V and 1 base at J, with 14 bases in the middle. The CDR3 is CASLPGQLNTGELFF. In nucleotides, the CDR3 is TGTGCCAGCCTACCGGGACAACTGAACACCGGGGAGCTGTTTTTT.

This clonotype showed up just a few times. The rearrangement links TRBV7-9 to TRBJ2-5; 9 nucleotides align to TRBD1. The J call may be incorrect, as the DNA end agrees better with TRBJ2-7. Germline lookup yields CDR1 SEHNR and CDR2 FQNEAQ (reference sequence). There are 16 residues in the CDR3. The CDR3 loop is CASSLGQGERTYEQYF. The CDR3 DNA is TGTGCCAGCAGCCTGGGACAGGGCGAAAGAACCTACGAGCAGTACTTC.

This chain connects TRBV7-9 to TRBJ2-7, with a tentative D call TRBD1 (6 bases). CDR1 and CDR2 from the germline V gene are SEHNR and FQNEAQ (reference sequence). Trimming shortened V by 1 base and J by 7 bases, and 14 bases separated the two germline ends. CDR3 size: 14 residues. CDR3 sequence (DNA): TGTGCCAGCAGCTTAGGGACAGTCTCGAATGAGCAGTACTTC. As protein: CASSLGTVSNEQYF.

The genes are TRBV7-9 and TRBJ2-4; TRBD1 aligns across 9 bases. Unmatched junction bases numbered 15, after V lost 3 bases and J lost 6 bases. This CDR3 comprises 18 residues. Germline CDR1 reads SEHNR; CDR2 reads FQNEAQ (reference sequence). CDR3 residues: CASSLVAPRTGVINIQYF. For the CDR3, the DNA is TGTGCCAGCAGCTTGGTGGCCCCCCGGACAGGGGTTATAAACATTCAGTACTTC. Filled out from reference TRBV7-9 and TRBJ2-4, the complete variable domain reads DTGVSQNPRHKITKRGQNVTFRCDPISEHNRLYWYRQTLGQGPEFLTYFQNEAQLEKSRLLSDRFSAERPKGSFSTLEIQRTEQGDSAMYLCASSLVAPRTGVINIQYFGAGTRLSVL.

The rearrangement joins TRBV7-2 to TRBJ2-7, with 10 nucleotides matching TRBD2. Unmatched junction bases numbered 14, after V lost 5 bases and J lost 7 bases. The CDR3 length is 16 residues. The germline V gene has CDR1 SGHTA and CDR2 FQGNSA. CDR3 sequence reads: CASSHQRLAGTDEQYF. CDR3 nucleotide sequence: TGTGCCAGCAGCCACCAACGACTAGCGGGTACCGATGAGCAGTACTTC.

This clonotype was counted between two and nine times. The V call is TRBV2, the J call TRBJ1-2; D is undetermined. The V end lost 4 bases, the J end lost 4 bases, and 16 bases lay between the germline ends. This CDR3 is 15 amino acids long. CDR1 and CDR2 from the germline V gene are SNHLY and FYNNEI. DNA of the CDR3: TGTGCCAGCAGTGTTATTACCTCCCCCGGCTATGGCTACACCTTC. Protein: CASSVITSPGYGYTF.

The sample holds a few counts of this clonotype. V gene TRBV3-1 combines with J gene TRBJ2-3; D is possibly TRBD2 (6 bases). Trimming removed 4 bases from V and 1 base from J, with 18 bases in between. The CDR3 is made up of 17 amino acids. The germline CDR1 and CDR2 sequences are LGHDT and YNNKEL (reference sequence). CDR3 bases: TGTGCCAGCAGCCTACGATCCGGGACTCTCCGCACAGATACGCAGTATTTT. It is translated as CASSLRSGTLRTDTQYF.

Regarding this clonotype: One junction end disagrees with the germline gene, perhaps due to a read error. Written as DNA, the CDR3 is TGTGCCAGCGCCTCCCACAGGGGAACCTATGGCCACACCTTC. Amino acid sequence: CASASHRGTYGHTF. This chain joins TRBV9 and TRBJ1-2; 7 nucleotides align to TRBD1. CDR3 size: 14 residues. Germline V gene lookup returns CDR1 SGDLS and CDR2 YYNGEE.

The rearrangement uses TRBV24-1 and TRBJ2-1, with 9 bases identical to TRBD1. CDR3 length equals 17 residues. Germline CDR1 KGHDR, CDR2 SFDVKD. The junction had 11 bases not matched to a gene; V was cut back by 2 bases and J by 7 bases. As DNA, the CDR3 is TGTGCCACCAGTGATTCTCCTTTTGGGACAGGGTGGAATGAGCAGTTCTTC. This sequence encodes CATSDSPFGTGWNEQFF.

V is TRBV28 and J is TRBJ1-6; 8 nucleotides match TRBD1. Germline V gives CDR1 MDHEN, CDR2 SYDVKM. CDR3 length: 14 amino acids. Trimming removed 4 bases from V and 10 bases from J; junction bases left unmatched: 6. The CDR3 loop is CASSSAQGGSPLHF. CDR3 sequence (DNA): TGTGCCAGCAGTTCGGCACAGGGGGGCTCACCCCTCCACTTT.

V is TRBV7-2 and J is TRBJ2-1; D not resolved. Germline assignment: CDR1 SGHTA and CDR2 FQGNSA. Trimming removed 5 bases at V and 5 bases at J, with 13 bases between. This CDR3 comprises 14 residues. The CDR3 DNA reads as TGTGCCAGCAGCCCTGCCCCCCCACACAATGAGCAGTTCTTC. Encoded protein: CASSPAPPHNEQFF.